This is a list of T cell receptor beta chains from one sample in a study of blood T cell repertoires in COVID-19. The protocol was immunoSEQ multiplex PCR, while the TCRdb copy is restricted to in-frame clones and leaves out a portion. The table has 200,000 to 250,000 clones, just under 90% seen once. Input material: peripheral blood. The receptors stem from a man aged 25-45 years with COVID-19, enrolled during active disease. Each CDR3 is given with its conserved first and last residue. The D gene is left open where the match is weak. Where a row states a size, it is once, few, many or the class of an expanded clone; other rows omit it.

V: TRBV30; size: NA; J: TRBJ2-7; D: TRBD1; CDR3: CAWAKGQAVEQYF; DNA: TGTGCCTGGGCCAAAGGACAGGCTGTCGAGCAGTACTTC
V: TRBV19; size: NA; J: TRBJ1-2; D: TRBD1; CDR3: CASSSGTGGFYGYTF; DNA: TGTGCCAGTAGTAGCGGGACAGGGGGATTCTATGGCTACACCTTC
V: TRBV27; size: NA; J: TRBJ1-5; D: TRBD1; CDR3: CASSPDRGNQPQHF; DNA: TGTGCCAGCAGCCCAGACAGGGGTAATCAGCCCCAGCATTTT
V: TRBV19; size: NA; J: TRBJ1-6; D: TRBD1; CDR3: CASSQPGQPNSPLHF; DNA: TGTGCCAGTAGTCAACCGGGACAGCCAAATTCACCCCTCCACTTT
V: TRBV5-5; size: NA; J: TRBJ1-1; D: TRBD1; CDR3: CASSFRQGEDTEAFF; DNA: TGTGCCAGCAGTTTCCGACAGGGGGAGGACACTGAAGCTTTCTTT
V: TRBV6-6; size: once; J: TRBJ2-7; D: NA; CDR3: CASSYSMGDTYEQYF; DNA: TGTGCCAGCAGTTACTCGATGGGGGACACCTACGAGCAGTACTTC
V: TRBV7-2; size: NA; J: TRBJ2-1; D: NA; CDR3: CASSSIEQFF; DNA: TGTGCCAGCAGCTCCATTGAGCAGTTCTTC
V: TRBV5-4; size: NA; J: TRBJ1-2; D: TRBD1; CDR3: CASSLAGGHYGYTF; DNA: TGTGCCAGCAGCTTGGCAGGGGGCCACTATGGCTACACCTTC
V: TRBV2; size: NA; J: TRBJ1-2; D: NA; CDR3: CASSEGQGGGYTF; DNA: TGTGCCAGCAGTGAAGGCCAGGGAGGGGGCTACACCTTC
V: TRBV7-3; size: NA; J: TRBJ1-6; D: NA; CDR3: CASSSGPAEGPLHF; DNA: TGTGCCAGCAGCTCCGGACCGGCGGAGGGGCCCCTCCACTTT
V: TRBV9; size: NA; J: TRBJ2-2; D: NA; CDR3: CASSVLPAAGELFF; DNA: TGTGCCAGCAGCGTATTGCCCGCAGCGGGGGAGCTGTTTTTT
V: TRBV13; size: NA; J: TRBJ2-1; D: TRBD1; CDR3: CASSHKGQGGYGFGFNEQFF; DNA: TGTGCCAGCAGCCATAAAGGACAGGGGGGATACGGGTTCGGGTTCAATGAGCAGTTCTTC
V: TRBV10-3; size: NA; J: TRBJ1-6; D: TRBD1; CDR3: CAISETGQGSSPLHF; DNA: TGTGCCATCAGTGAGACAGGACAGGGTAGCTCACCCCTCCACTTT
V: TRBV10-2; size: NA; J: TRBJ1-1; D: NA; CDR3: CASSETQLEAFF; DNA: TGCGCCAGCAGTGAGACACAGCTGGAAGCTTTCTTT
V: TRBV28; size: NA; J: TRBJ1-3; D: NA; CDR3: CASSLYRTYGSGNTIYF; DNA: TGTGCCAGCAGTTTATACCGGACATACGGCTCTGGAAACACCATATATTTT
V: TRBV2; size: NA; J: TRBJ1-1; D: NA; CDR3: CASSEGDTEAFF; DNA: TGTGCCAGCAGTGAAGGAGATACTGAAGCTTTCTTT
V: TRBV19; size: NA; J: TRBJ2-7; D: TRBD2; CDR3: CASSRGLAFYEQYF; DNA: TGTGCCAGTAGTCGGGGACTAGCGTTCTACGAGCAGTACTTC
V: TRBV5-1; size: NA; J: TRBJ2-7; D: TRBD1; CDR3: CASSLSPGQGGNEQYF; DNA: TGCGCCAGCAGCTTATCCCCGGGACAGGGCGGGAACGAGCAGTACTTC
V: TRBV7-3; size: NA; J: TRBJ2-1; D: TRBD2; CDR3: CASSLGPWASGSSQPNEQFF; DNA: TGTGCCAGCAGCTTAGGTCCTTGGGCTAGCGGGAGCTCACAACCCAATGAGCAGTTCTTC
V: TRBV19; size: NA; J: TRBJ2-7; D: NA; CDR3: CASSIKGVPREQYF; DNA: TGTGCCAGTAGTATAAAGGGAGTCCCTCGCGAGCAGTACTTC
V: TRBV7-9; size: NA; J: TRBJ2-1; D: TRBD2; CDR3: CASSLLAGGGNEQFF; DNA: TGTGCCAGCAGCTTATTAGCGGGAGGTGGCAATGAGCAGTTCTTC
V: TRBV29-1; size: once; J: TRBJ2-7; D: NA; CDR3: CSVTWDSLPSYEQYF; DNA: TGCAGCGTTACTTGGGACTCCCTCCCTTCCTACGAGCAGTACTTC
V: TRBV7-9; size: once; J: TRBJ2-1; D: NA; CDR3: CASSPAWWGGPNEQFF; DNA: TGTGCCAGCAGCCCGGCCTGGTGGGGGGGGCCGAATGAGCAGTTCTTC